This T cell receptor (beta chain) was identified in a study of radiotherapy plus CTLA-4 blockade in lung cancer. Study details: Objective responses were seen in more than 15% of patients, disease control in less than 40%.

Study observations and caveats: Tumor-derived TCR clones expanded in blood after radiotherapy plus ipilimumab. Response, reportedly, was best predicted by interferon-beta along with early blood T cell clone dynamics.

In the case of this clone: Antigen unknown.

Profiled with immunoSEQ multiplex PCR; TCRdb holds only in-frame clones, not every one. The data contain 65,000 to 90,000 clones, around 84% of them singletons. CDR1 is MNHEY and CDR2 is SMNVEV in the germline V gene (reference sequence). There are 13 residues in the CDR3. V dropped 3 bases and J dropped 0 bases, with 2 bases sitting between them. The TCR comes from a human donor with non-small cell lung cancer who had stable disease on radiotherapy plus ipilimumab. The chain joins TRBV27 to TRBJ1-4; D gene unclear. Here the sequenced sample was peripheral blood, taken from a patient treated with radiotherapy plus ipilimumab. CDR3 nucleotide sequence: TGTGCCAGCAGTTTCTCAACTAATGAAAAACTGTTTTTT. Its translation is CASSFSTNEKLFF. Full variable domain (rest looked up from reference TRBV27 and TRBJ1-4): EAQVTQNPRYLITVTGKKLTVTCSQNMNHEYMSWYRQDPGLGLRQIYYSMNVEVTDKGDVPEGYKVSRKEKRNFPLILESPSPNQTSLYFCASSFSTNEKLFFGSGTQLSVL.